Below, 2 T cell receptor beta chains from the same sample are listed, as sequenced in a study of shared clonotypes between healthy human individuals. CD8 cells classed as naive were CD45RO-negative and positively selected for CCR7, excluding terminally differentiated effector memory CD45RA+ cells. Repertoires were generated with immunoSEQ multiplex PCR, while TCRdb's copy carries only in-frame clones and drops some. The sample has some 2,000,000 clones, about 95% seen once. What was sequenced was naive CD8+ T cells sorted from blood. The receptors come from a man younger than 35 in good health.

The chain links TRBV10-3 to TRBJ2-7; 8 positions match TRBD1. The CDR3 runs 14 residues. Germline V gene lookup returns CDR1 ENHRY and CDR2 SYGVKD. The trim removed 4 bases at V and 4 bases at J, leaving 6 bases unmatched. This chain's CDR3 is CAISATGAGYEQYF. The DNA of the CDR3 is TGTGCCATCAGTGCGACAGGGGCGGGATACGAGCAGTACTTC.

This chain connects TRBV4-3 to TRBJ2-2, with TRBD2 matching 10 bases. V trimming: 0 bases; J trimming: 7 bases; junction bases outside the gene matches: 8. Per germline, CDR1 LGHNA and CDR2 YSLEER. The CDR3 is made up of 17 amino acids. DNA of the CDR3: TGCGCCAGCAGCCAAGATGCGGCTAGCGGGAGTCTCGGGGAGCTGTTTTTT. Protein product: CASSQDAASGSLGELFF.